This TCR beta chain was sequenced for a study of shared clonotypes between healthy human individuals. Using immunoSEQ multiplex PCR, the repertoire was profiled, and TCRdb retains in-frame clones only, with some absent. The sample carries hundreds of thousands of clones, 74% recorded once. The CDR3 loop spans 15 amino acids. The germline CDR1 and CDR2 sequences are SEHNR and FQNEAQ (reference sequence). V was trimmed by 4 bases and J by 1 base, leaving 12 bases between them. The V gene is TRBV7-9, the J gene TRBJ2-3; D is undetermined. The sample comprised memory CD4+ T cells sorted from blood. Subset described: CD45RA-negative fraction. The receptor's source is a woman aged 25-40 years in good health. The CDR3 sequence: CASSSYDGRTDTQYF. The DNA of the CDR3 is TGTGCCAGCAGCTCGTACGATGGGCGCACAGATACGCAGTATTTT.